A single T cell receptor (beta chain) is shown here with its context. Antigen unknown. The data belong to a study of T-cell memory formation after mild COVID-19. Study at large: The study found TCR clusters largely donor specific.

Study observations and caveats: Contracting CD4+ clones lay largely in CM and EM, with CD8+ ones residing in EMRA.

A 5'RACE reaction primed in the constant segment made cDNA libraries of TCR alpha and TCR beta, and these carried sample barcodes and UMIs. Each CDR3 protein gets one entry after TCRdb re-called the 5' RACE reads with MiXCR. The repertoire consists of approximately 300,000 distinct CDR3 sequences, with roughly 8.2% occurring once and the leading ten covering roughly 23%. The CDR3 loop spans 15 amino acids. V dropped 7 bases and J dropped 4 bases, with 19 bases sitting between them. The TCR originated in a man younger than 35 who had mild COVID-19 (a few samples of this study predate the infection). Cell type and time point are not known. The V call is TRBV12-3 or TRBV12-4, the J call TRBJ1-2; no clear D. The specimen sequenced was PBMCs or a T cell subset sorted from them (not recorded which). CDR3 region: CASIEDGQRRYGYTF. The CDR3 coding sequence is TGTGCCAGCATTGAGGACGGCCAGCGCCGCTATGGCTACACCTTC.